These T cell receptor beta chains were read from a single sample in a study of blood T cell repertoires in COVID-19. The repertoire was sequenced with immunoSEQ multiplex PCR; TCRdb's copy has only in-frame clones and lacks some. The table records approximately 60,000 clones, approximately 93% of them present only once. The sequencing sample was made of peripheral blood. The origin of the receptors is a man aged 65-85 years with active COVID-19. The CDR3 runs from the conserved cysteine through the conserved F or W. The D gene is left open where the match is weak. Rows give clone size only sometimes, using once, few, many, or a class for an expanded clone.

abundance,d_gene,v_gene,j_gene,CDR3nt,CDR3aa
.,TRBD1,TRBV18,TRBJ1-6,TGTGCCAGCTCACCGGGACAGGTGACGGAGCCCCTCCACTTT,CASSPGQVTEPLHF
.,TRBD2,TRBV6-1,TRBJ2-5,TGTGCCAGCAGTGAATTTCCCCGGGGGGGTCTAAAGACCCAGTACTTC,CASSEFPRGGLKTQYF
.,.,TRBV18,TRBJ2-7,TGTGCCAGCTCACCCCCAACTGGGGGCGCATTCTACGAGCAGTACTTC,CASSPPTGGAFYEQYF
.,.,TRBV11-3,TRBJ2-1,TGTGCCAGCAGCTTAGGGGCCGGTGAGCAGTTCTTC,CASSLGAGEQFF
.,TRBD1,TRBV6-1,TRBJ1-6,TGTGCCAGCAGCGAACTAGGGGACAGCCGTTACTATAATTCACCCCTCCACTTT,CASSELGDSRYYNSPLHF
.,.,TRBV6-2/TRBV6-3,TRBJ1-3,TGTGCCAGCAGCCGAACGGGAGACACCATATATTTT,CASSRTGDTIYF
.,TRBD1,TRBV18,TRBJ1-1,TGTGCCAGCTCACGGGACAGGGACACTGAAGCTTTCTTT,CASSRDRDTEAFF
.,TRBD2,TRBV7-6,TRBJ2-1,TGTGCCAGCAGCTTGCGACTGGCCAGCGGGGGGGATAGCCAGTTCTTC,CASSLRLASGGDSQFF
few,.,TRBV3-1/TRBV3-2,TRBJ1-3,TGTGCCAGCAGCCAAGAGGGAGGGGTAGCTGGAAACACCATATATTTT,CASSQEGGVAGNTIYF
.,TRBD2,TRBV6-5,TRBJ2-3,TGTGCCAGCAGAACTAGCGGGACGATTAGAGATACGCAGTATTTT,CASRTSGTIRDTQYF
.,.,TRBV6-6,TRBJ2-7,TGTGCCAGCAGTCAGGGACTCGAGCAGTACTTC,CASSQGLEQYF
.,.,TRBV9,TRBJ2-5,TGTGCCAGCAGCGTAGGGACGGAAGCCCGGGGGACCCAGTACTTC,CASSVGTEARGTQYF
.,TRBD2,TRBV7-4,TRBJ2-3,TGTGCCAGCAGCCTCAGGACTAGCGGGGACAGCACAGATACGCAGTATTTT,CASSLRTSGDSTDTQYF
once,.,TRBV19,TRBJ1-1,TGTGCCAGTAGTATAGGCAGAGGGTACTATGGTCTGACTGAAGCTTTCTTT,CASSIGRGYYGLTEAFF
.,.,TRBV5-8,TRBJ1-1,TGTGCCAGCAGCTCGGGGTATCATGGCACTGAAGCTTTCTTT,CASSSGYHGTEAFF
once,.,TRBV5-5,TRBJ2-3,TGTGCCAGCAGCGAGACTAGTTGGAGCACAGATACGCAGTATTTT,CASSETSWSTDTQYF
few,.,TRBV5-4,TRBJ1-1,TGTGCCAGCAGCCTTGACAGGTCAAACACTGAAGCTTTCTTT,CASSLDRSNTEAFF
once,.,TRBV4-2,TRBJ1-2,TGTGCCAGCAGCCAAGCGGCAGGGGATAACTATGGCTACACCTTC,CASSQAAGDNYGYTF
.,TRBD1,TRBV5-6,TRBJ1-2,TGTGCCAGCAGGCCCAGGGGGCGCTTTTTCTTCTATGGCTACACCTTC,CASRPRGRFFFYGYTF
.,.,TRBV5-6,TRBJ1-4,TGTGCCAGCAGCTTGAATGGGGGCTATTATGAAAAACTGTTTTTT,CASSLNGGYYEKLFF
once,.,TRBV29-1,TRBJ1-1,TGCAGCGTTGAAGCCAGGGAGGGCACTGAAGCTTTCTTT,CSVEAREGTEAFF
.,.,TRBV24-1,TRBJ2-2,TGTGCCACCAGTTCCAGGGAAGGCGGGGAGCTGTTTTTT,CATSSREGGELFF